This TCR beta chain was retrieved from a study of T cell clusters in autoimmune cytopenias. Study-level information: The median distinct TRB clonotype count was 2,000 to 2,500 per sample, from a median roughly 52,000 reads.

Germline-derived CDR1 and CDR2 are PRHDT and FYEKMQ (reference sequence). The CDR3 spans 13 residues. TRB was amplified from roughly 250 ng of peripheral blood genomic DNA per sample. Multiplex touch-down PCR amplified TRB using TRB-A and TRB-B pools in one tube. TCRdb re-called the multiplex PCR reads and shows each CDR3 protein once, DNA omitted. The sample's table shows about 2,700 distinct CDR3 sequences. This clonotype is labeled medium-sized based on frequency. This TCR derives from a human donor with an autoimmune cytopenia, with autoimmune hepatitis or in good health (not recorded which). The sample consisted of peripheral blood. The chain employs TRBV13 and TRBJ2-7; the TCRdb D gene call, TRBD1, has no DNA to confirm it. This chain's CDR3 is CASTGTESYEQYF.